The 9 T cell receptor beta chains below were found in one sample sequenced in a study of blood T cell repertoires in COVID-19. The repertoire was sequenced with immunoSEQ multiplex PCR; TCRdb's copy has only in-frame clones and lacks some. The data contain about 150,000 clones, 91% of them singletons. Input material: peripheral blood. Every receptor here comes from a man aged 50 to 60 with acute or convalescent COVID-19.

The chain combines TRBV3-1 (or the pseudogene TRBV3-2) with TRBJ2-2, with D possibly matching TRBD2 (6 bases). V was cut by 0 bases and J by 0 bases, with 8 bases left in between. CDR3 length: 16 amino acids. Per the germline V gene, CDR1 is LGHDT and CDR2 is YNNKEL (reference sequence). CDR3: CASSQESGSNTGELFF. Here the CDR3 DNA reads TGTGCCAGCAGCCAAGAAAGCGGGTCGAACACCGGGGAGCTGTTTTTT.

The genes are TRBV30 and TRBJ2-3, with TRBD2 matching 13 bases. This CDR3 region has 15 residues. The ends lost 4 bases at V and 2 bases at J; junction bases unmatched: 3. CDR1 and CDR2 from the germline V gene are GTSNPN and SVGIG (reference sequence). For the CDR3, the DNA is TGTGCCTGGACCGGACTAGCGGGAGTCACAGATACGCAGTATTTT. It encodes CAWTGLAGVTDTQYF.

V usage is TRBV28 and J usage is TRBJ1-4; 9 nucleotides agree with TRBD1. This CDR3 has 14 residues. Trimming at V came to 7 bases and at J to 8 bases, leaving 8 bases not matched to a gene. CDR1 MDHEN and CDR2 SYDVKM come from the germline V gene. The CDR3 region has the DNA TGTGCCAGCAACCGGGGGGACAGGGACGAAAAACTGTTTTTT. This gives the protein CASNRGDRDEKLFF. The entire variable domain, with the rest obtained from reference TRBV28 and TRBJ1-4, is as follows: DVKVTQSSRYLVKRTGEKVFLECVQDMDHENMFWYRQDPGLGLRLIYFSYDVKMKEKGDIPEGYSVSREKKERFSLILESASTNQTSMYLCASNRGDRDEKLFFGSGTQLSVL.

This chain's CDR3 is CAISRGDDYGYTF. Written as DNA, the CDR3 is TGTGCCATCAGCAGGGGTGATGACTATGGCTACACCTTC. This rearrangement joins TRBV10-3 to TRBJ1-2, with D possibly matching TRBD1 (6 bases). Germline CDR1 and CDR2: ENHRY and SYGVKD. With 6 bases removed from V and 3 bases from J, the gap between germline ends came to 11 bases. This CDR3 is 13 amino acids long.

The chain links TRBV29-1 to TRBJ1-5, with 8 bases aligning to TRBD1. V was pared by 6 bases and J by 7 bases, with 11 bases of the junction left unmatched. The CDR3 runs 14 residues. CDR1 and CDR2 (germline): SQVTM, ANQGSEA. In nucleotides, the CDR3 is TGCAGCGTCGAGGGGGACAGGAAGGGCCAGCCCCAGCATTTT. Its translation is CSVEGDRKGQPQHF.

This chain joins TRBV5-5 and TRBJ2-7, with 11 bases lining up with TRBD2. Per germline, CDR1 SGHKS and CDR2 YYEKEE (reference sequence). The CDR3 is made up of 16 amino acids. V trimming: 3 bases; J trimming: 2 bases; junction bases outside the gene matches: 7. This chain's CDR3 is CASSSKGTSGPYEQYF. CDR3 nucleotide sequence: TGTGCCAGCAGCTCAAAAGGGACTAGCGGACCCTACGAGCAGTACTTC.

V is TRBV5-1 and J is TRBJ2-6; 14 positions match TRBD2. The J segment lost 2 bases and the V segment lost 4 bases, leaving 2 bases of the junction unmatched. The CDR3 covers 17 residues. Germline V CDR1 and CDR2: SGHRS, YFSETQ. DNA of the CDR3: TGCGCCAGCAGCCTGACTAGCGGGGGGGCTGGGGCCAACGTCCTGACTTTC. The encoded protein is CASSLTSGGAGANVLTF. Full variable domain (outside the CDR3, taken from reference TRBV5-1 and TRBJ2-6): KAGVTQTPRYLIKTRGQQVTLSCSPISGHRSVSWYQQTPGQGLQFLFEYFSETQRNKGNFPGRFSGRQFSNSRSEMNVSTLELGDSALYLCASSLTSGGAGANVLTFGAGSRLTVL.

On this clone itself: Additional DNA sequences in this sample encode the identical CDR3. The CDR3 sequence is CASSEARTNSPLHF. Written as DNA, the CDR3 is TGTGCCAGCAGTGAAGCGCGAACGAATTCACCCCTCCACTTT. This chain connects TRBV2 to TRBJ1-6; D gene ambiguous. This CDR3 comprises 14 residues. The germline V gene has CDR1 SNHLY and CDR2 FYNNEI. V lost 0 bases, J lost 7 bases, and 7 bases lay in between.

This chain uses TRBV27 with TRBJ2-7, with 13 bases identical to TRBD2. The CDR3 covers 16 residues. Germline trimming cut 6 bases from V and 4 bases from J; bases unmatched to any gene: 9. CDR1 and CDR2 from the germline V gene are MNHEY and SMNVEV (reference sequence). The CDR3 reads CASSTRRTSGSYEQYF. The CDR3 nucleotides are TGTGCCAGCAGCACACGGCGGACTAGCGGGAGTTACGAGCAGTACTTC.